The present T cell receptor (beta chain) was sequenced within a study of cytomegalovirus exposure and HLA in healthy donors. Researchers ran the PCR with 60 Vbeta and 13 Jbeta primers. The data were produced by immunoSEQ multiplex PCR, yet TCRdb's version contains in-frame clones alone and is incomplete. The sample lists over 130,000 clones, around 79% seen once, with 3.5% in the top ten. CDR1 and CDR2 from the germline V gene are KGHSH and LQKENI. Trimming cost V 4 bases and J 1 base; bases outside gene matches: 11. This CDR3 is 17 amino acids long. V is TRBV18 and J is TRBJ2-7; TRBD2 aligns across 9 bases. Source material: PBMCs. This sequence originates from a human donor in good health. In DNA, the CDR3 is TGTGCCAGCTCACAAAGCGGGAGGCCCGAGGGGTCCTACGAGCAGTACTTC. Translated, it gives CASSQSGRPEGSYEQYF.